This T cell receptor beta chain is from a study of blood T cell repertoires in COVID-19. The germline CDR1 and CDR2 sequences are SGHVS and FNYEAQ. J lost 7 bases, V lost 5 bases, and 13 bases had no gene match. The CDR3 spans 15 residues. Using immunoSEQ multiplex PCR, the repertoire was profiled, and TCRdb retains in-frame clones only, with some absent. This table has roughly 380,000 clones, approximately 80% appearing once. The J gene is TRBJ1-2, the V gene TRBV7-6; 7 nucleotides match TRBD1. The TCR originated in a human donor with acute or convalescent COVID-19. The donor label of this sample is uncertain. The sequencing sample was made of peripheral blood. The CDR3, as DNA: TGTGCCAGCAGCCTAGAGGGGGCGGTGTCTCGTGGCTACACCTTC. Translation: CASSLEGAVSRGYTF.